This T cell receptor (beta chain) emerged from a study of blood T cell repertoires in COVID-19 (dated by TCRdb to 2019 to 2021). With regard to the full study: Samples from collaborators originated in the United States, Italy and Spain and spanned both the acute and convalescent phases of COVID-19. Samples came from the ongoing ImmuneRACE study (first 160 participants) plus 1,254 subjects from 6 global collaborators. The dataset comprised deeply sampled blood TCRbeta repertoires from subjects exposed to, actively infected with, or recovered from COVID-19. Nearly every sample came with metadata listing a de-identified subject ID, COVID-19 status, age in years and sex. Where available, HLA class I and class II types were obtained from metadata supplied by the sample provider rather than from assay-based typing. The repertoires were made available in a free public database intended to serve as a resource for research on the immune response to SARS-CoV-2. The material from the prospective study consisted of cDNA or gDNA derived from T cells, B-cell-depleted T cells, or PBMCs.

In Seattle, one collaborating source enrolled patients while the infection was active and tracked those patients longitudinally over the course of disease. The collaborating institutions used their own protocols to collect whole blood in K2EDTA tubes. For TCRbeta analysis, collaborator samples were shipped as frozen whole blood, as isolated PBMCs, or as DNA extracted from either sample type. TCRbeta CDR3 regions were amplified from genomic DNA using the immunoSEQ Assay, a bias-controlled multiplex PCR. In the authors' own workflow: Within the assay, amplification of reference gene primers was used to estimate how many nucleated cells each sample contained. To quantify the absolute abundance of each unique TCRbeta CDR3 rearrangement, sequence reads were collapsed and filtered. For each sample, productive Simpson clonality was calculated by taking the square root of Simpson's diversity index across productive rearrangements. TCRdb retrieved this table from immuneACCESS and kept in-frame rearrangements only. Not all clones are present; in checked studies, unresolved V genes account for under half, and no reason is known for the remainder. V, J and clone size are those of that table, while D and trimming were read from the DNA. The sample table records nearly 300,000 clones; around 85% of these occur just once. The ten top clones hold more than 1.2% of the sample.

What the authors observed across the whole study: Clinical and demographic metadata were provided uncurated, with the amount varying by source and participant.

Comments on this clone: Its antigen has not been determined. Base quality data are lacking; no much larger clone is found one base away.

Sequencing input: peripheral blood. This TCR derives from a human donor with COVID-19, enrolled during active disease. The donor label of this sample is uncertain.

The CDR3 region reads CASSLPGLQKPQHF. The sequenced DNA: TGTGCCAGCAGTTTACCGGGACTCCAGAAGCCCCAGCATTTT. The rearranged segments are TRBV28 and TRBJ1-5, and TRBD1 may be the D gene, going by 5 matching bases. Based on the germline V gene, the CDR1 and CDR2 sequences are MDHEN and SYDVKM. V and J are truncated by 2 bases and 8 bases respectively, leaving an intervening sequence of 13 bases. From the cysteine through the phenylalanine, the CDR3 covers 14 amino acids. Just CDR3 DNA is preserved here, 42 bases in frame from base 1.